The clone carrying this T cell receptor beta chain was recorded a few times. Antigen: not known. Deep-level running was used for the assay. Sequencing used immunoSEQ multiplex PCR; TCRdb keeps in-frame clones, though not all of them. The top ten clones hold about 0.41% of a sample with 2 million to 2.5 million clones, 92% of them seen once. CDR3 size: 15 residues. The V and J ends lost 1 base and 1 base respectively, with 10 bases between them. Germline values: CDR1 SEHNR, CDR2 FQNEAQ (reference sequence). This sample was taken from a study of shared clonotypes between healthy human individuals. Study-wide results and limits: Generally, naive subsets came out with larger estimated richness than memory subsets. Non-shared clonotypes showed lower generation probabilities than clonotypes common to all four donors.

The chain joins TRBV7-9 to TRBJ1-1; a possible D gene is TRBD1 (5 bases). The sample consisted of naive CD4+ T cells from PBMCs. Subset denoted: CD45RA+ positively selected. The sequence derives from a man between 18 and 29 years old in good health. Some clones in this sample may be carry-over from other donors' samples. The CDR3 DNA follows: TGTGCCAGCAGCTTAGGCAGGGCGGGGAACACTGAAGCTTTCTTT. It specifies CASSLGRAGNTEAFF.